This TCR beta chain was documented in a study of CD8+CD57+ T cells in acquired aplastic anemia. On the study more broadly: Sorted CD4+ and CD8+ cells gave a mean 3.2 ug DNA, range roughly 0.19 to 30 ug. The average read count for CD4+ cells in healthy donors was roughly 10 million. Overall study findings and caveats: Controls and patients did not differ significantly in CD8+ Simpson's diversity.

This clonotype was seen only a few times. Its specificity is not known. It may be a read error: a sequence one base away is much more abundant. Genomic DNA constituted the template upon which TCR beta VDJ and CDR3 profiling was performed. TCRdb analysed the reads with MiXCR anew, one entry per CDR3 protein. The data contain around 150,000 distinct CDR3 sequences, 35% to 50% of them singletons. Germline CDR1 reads SNHLY; CDR2 reads FYNNEI. V lost 11 bases to trimming and J lost 10 bases; unmatched junction nucleotides: 10. CDR3 length: 13 residues. The sequence was collected from a human donor in good health, serving as a control. Sequences were obtained from sorted CD4+, CD8+, or CD8+CD57+ T cells (not recorded which) from PBMCs. V and J are TRBV2 and TRBJ1-5, with 11 positions matching TRBD1. The CDR3 region is CACLRDRGAPQHF. CDR3 nucleotide sequence: TGTGCCTGCCTCCGGGACAGGGGGGCTCCCCAGCATTTT.